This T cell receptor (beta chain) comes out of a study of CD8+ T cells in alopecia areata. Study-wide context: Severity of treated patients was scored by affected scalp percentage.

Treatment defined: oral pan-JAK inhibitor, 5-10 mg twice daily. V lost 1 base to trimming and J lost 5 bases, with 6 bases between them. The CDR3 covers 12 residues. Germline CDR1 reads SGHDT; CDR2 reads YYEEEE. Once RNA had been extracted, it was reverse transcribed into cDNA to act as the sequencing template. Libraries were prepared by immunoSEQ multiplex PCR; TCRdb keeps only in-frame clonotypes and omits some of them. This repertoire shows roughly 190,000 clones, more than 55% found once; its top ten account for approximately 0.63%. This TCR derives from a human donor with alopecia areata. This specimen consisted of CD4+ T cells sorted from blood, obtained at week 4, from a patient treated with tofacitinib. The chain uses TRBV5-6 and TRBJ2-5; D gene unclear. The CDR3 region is CASSLSVETQYF. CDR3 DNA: TGTGCCAGCAGCTTGTCCGTTGAGACCCAGTACTTC.